The 18 T cell receptor beta chains below were found in one sample sequenced in a study of technical replicates of blood from several donors. The assay was immunoSEQ multiplex PCR, and TCRdb's table has in-frame clones only and misses some. In the table there are tens of thousands of clones, 87% of which are singletons. Specimen: PBMCs. These receptors were collected from a human donor in good health. Some clones in this sample may be carry-over from other donors' samples.

The V call is TRBV28, the J call TRBJ1-2; the D gene is possibly TRBD1 (5 bases). V lost 1 base, J lost 4 bases, and 7 bases lay in between. The CDR3 extends over 13 amino acids. The germline V gene encodes CDR1 MDHEN and CDR2 SYDVKM. The CDR3 DNA sequence: TGTGCCAGCAGTTTATCAGGGATCTATGGCTACACCTTC. Translated: CASSLSGIYGYTF.

This rearrangement joins TRBV7-9 to TRBJ2-6, with 8 nucleotides matching TRBD1. This CDR3 region has 18 residues. CDR1 and CDR2 from the germline V gene are SEHNR and FQNEAQ (reference sequence). Trimming at V came to 2 bases and at J to 0 bases, leaving 6 bases not matched to a gene. The CDR3 DNA reads TGTGCCAGCAGCTTACGGACAGGGCCATTCTCTGGGGCCAACGTCCTGACTTTC. This codes for CASSLRTGPFSGANVLTF.

The chain links TRBV6-4 to TRBJ2-3, with TRBD1 as a possible D gene (6 bases). Germline-derived CDR1 and CDR2 are MRHNA and SNTAGT. The CDR3 has 15 amino acids. Trimming cost V 2 bases and J 1 base, with 10 bases left between them. CDR3: CASSDPWTGTDTQYF. CDR3 in DNA: TGTGCCAGCAGTGACCCCTGGACAGGCACAGATACGCAGTATTTT.

Within the sample, this clone is medium-sized. The chain carries TRBV7-9 and TRBJ2-7; TRBD2 is a possible D gene (6 bases). This CDR3 has 14 amino acids. Per germline, CDR1 SEHNR and CDR2 FQNEAQ (reference sequence). The V end lost 5 bases, the J end lost 2 bases, and 13 bases lay between the germline ends. DNA of the CDR3: TGTGCCAGCAGCCCCCCGGGGGAGCCCTACGAGCAGTACTTC. Translation gives CASSPPGEPYEQYF. The entire variable domain, with the rest obtained from reference TRBV7-9 and TRBJ2-7, is as follows: DTGVSQNPRHKITKRGQNVTFRCDPISEHNRLYWYRQTLGQGPEFLTYFQNEAQLEKSRLLSDRFSAERPKGSFSTLEIQRTEQGDSAMYLCASSPPGEPYEQYFGPGTRLTVT.

This chain links TRBV10-3 with TRBJ1-2; D not certain. The CDR3 is 14 residues long. Germline V CDR1 and CDR2: ENHRY, SYGVKD. V lost 0 bases, J lost 4 bases, and 9 bases lay in between. The CDR3 bases are TGTGCCATCAGTGAGTCGGGGAGGGTCTATGGCTACACCTTC. Amino acid sequence: CAISESGRVYGYTF.

This clone was observed a handful of times. The chain has TRBV30 and TRBJ1-2; 7 nucleotides match TRBD1. Germline loops: CDR1 GTSNPN, CDR2 SVGIG (reference sequence). The CDR3 loop spans 13 amino acids. V dropped 7 bases and J dropped 3; count of bases not matched to a gene: 8. In nucleotides, the CDR3 is TGTGCCTTTAACAGGGGAGGTGACTATGGCTACACCTTC. Protein product: CAFNRGGDYGYTF.

For the CDR3, the DNA is TGCGCCAGCAGCCCGGAAATACAGACCACCGGGGAGCTGTTTTTT. This sequence encodes CASSPEIQTTGELFF. The V and J genes are TRBV4-1 and TRBJ2-2; D not resolved. Germline V gene lookup returns CDR1 MGHRA and CDR2 YSYEKL. CDR3 length equals 15 residues. Between the trimmed V and J ends, which lost 4 bases and 4 bases, there was a span of 13 bases.

The chain combines TRBV6-5 with TRBJ1-5; D ambiguous. The CDR3 has 13 residues. Germline V gene data show CDR1 as MNHEY and CDR2 as SVGAGI. Trimming removed 6 bases from V and 5 bases from J, with 11 bases in between. The CDR3 DNA follows: TGTGCCAGCAGCCGGGGTTTTGATCAGCCCCAGCATTTT. Its translation: CASSRGFDQPQHF.

This clone is a singleton in its sample. The CDR3 region has the DNA TGTGCCAGCAGCCCCGGCGGGGGGCGGGAGACCCAGTACTTC. As protein: CASSPGGGRETQYF. The chain carries TRBV7-3 and TRBJ2-5; TRBD2 matches at 8 bases. The V gene's germline CDR1 is SGHTA and CDR2 FQGTGA. J lost 5 bases, V lost 5 bases, and 7 bases had no gene match. This CDR3 has 14 residues.

The chain links TRBV4-1 to TRBJ2-5; 8 bases align to TRBD2. Losses at the gene ends were 4 bases for V and 1 base for J; bases not matched to a gene: 5. Germline CDR1 MGHRA, CDR2 YSYEKL. This CDR3 has 15 amino acids. CDR3 nucleotides: TGCGCCAGCAGCCCACAACTAGCGGCCCAAGAGACCCAGTACTTC. It codes for CASSPQLAAQETQYF.

The rearrangement joins TRBV2 to TRBJ1-6, with unresolved D. The V and J ends lost 10 bases and 0 bases respectively, with 13 bases between them. Looked up from germline, CDR1 is SNHLY and CDR2 is FYNNEI. The CDR3 is made up of 15 amino acids. This CDR3 reads CATTDRSSYNSPLHF. The CDR3, as DNA: TGTGCCACCACTGATCGGAGCTCCTATAATTCACCCCTCCACTTT. The full variable domain, rest sourced from reference TRBV2 and TRBJ1-6, is EPEVTQTPSHQVTQMGQEVILRCVPISNHLYFYWYRQILGQKVEFLVSFYNNEISEKSEIFDDQFSVERPDGSNFTLKIRSTKLEDSAMYFCATTDRSSYNSPLHFGNGTRLTVT.

This clone has just one count. For the CDR3, the DNA is TGTGCCAGCTCACGGGGGGGAAGCACAGATACGCAGTATTTT. Residues: CASSRGGSTDTQYF. V and J are TRBV18 and TRBJ2-3; 7 positions agree with TRBD2. This CDR3 has 14 amino acids. V lost 4 bases, J lost 0 bases, and 1 base stayed unmatched. Germline loops: CDR1 KGHSH, CDR2 LQKENI.

The chain combines TRBV18 with TRBJ2-2; D unresolved. V gave up 3 bases and J gave up 6 bases, with 11 bases separating them. CDR3 size: 14 residues. Germline lookup yields CDR1 KGHSH and CDR2 LQKENI. CDR3 region: CASSPRPEAGELFF. CDR3 in DNA: TGTGCCAGCTCACCGCGTCCTGAGGCCGGGGAGCTGTTTTTT.

The J gene is TRBJ2-1, the V gene TRBV5-5; D might be TRBD1 (6 bases). V lost 3 bases to trimming and J lost 0 bases, with 13 bases between them. Per germline, CDR1 SGHKS and CDR2 YYEKEE (reference sequence). CDR3 length equals 16 residues. The CDR3 is CASSSLGGSSYNEQFF. The CDR3, as DNA: TGTGCCAGCAGCTCACTAGGGGGAAGCTCCTACAATGAGCAGTTCTTC.

V and J are TRBV11-2 and TRBJ2-5; 8 bases are a match to TRBD1. The CDR3 is 14 residues long. Losses at the gene ends were 3 bases for V and 4 bases for J; bases not matched to a gene: 4. Germline loops: CDR1 SGHAT, CDR2 FQNNGV. CDR3 nucleotide sequence: TGTGCCAGCAGCTTGGCCAGGGGGCGAGAGACCCAGTACTTC. Residues: CASSLARGRETQYF.

The rearrangement uses TRBV14 and TRBJ2-1, with 12 bases aligning to TRBD2. Germline assignment: CDR1 SGHDN and CDR2 FVKESK. The CDR3 spans 18 residues. V lost 1 base and J lost 5; bases outside the gene matches: 9. This CDR3 reads CASSQGSPSGRGNNEQFF. The CDR3 bases are TGTGCCAGCAGCCAAGGGTCCCCTAGCGGGAGGGGCAACAATGAGCAGTTCTTC.

The V call is TRBV12-5, the J call TRBJ2-3, with a weak D call TRBD1 (7 bases). The CDR3 loop spans 16 amino acids. Trimming stripped 4 bases from V and 0 bases from J, with 14 bases between. Germline V lookup: CDR1 LGHNT, CDR2 FRNRAP. CDR3 bases: TGTGCTAGTGGTTGGGGGGACAGAGGGAGCACAGATACGCAGTATTTT. Amino acids: CASGWGDRGSTDTQYF.

V usage is TRBV6-1 and J usage is TRBJ2-7; 16 bases agree with TRBD2. The germline V gene has CDR1 MNHNS and CDR2 SASEGT. V was clipped by 2 bases and J by 4 bases; unmatched bases: 11. The CDR3 has 19 amino acids. CDR3 amino acids: CASSEPGGLAGGLGYEQYF. CDR3 DNA sequence: TGTGCCAGCAGTGAACCCGGGGGACTAGCGGGAGGGCTGGGATACGAGCAGTACTTC.